This T cell receptor (beta chain) was captured in a study of blood T cell repertoires in COVID-19. Study details: Sites in the United States, Italy and Spain provided acute and convalescent COVID-19 samples.

V lost 5 bases, J lost 1 base, and 17 bases lay in between. This CDR3 is built from 16 residues. Germline loops: CDR1 MDHEN, CDR2 SYDVKM. Sequenced by immunoSEQ multiplex PCR; TCRdb stores in-frame clones only, minus some. Seen here are 350,000 to 450,000 clones, more than 70% observed once, and the top ten hold around 1.5%. Allocation to cohorts depended on clinical history reported by the participants. Exposed volunteers were people who met a COVID-19 case within 2 weeks before study entry. This clone was counted only a few times. The source material was PBMCs or T cells enriched from blood (not recorded which). This clonotype was sampled from a woman younger than 30 who had been exposed to COVID-19. The J gene is TRBJ1-1, the V gene TRBV28; tentative D call: TRBD1 (5 bases). The CDR3 is CASSNYPGTSNTEAFF. The CDR3 DNA reads as TGTGCCAGCAGTAACTATCCCGGGACTTCGAACACTGAAGCTTTCTTT.